The 16 T cell receptor beta chains reported below all come from one sample, sequenced in a study of regulatory T cells in long-lasting Graves disease. The time point denotes: newly diagnosed GD, antithyroid drugs for less than 3 months. Making the TCR library involved RNA that had been extracted from PBMCs. Building the TCR beta libraries relied on iRepertoire HTBI primers, and CDR3 regions underwent Arm-PCR. Using its own MiXCR run on the multiplex PCR reads, TCRdb lists one record per CDR3 protein. The sample yields under 300,000 distinct CDR3 sequences, 15% to 20% seen once. This sample comprised peripheral blood mononuclear cells (PBMCs), obtained at new diagnosis, from a patient treated with antithyroid drugs. The receptors derive from a female donor with Graves disease.

The V call is TRBV28, the J call TRBJ2-1, with 8 bases matching TRBD2. V lost 8 bases, J lost 2 bases, and 14 bases stayed unmatched. The germline gives CDR1 MDHEN, CDR2 SYDVKM. This CDR3 comprises 17 residues. In DNA, the CDR3 is TGTGCCAGCGAGGCCTTAGCGGGGCTAGCCCCCTACAATGAGCAGTTCTTC. It translates to CASEALAGLAPYNEQFF.

This clonotype came up a few times. This chain uses TRBV4-1 with TRBJ2-3, with TRBD2 matching 8 bases. V lost 3 bases, J lost 4 bases, and 12 bases stayed unmatched. The germline CDR1 and CDR2 sequences are MGHRA and YSYEKL. The CDR3 consists of 17 residues. The CDR3 loop reads CASSQSAGGRVADTQYF. CDR3 bases: TGCGCCAGCAGCCAGTCGGCGGGAGGAAGGGTTGCAGATACGCAGTATTTT.

This clonotype was seen at least ten times. The V and J genes are TRBV20-1 and TRBJ2-5; possibly TRBD1 for D (5 bases). V was pared by 6 bases and J by 3 bases, with 14 bases between. Germline lookup yields CDR1 DFQATT and CDR2 SNEGSKA (reference sequence). This CDR3 has 13 amino acids. The CDR3 reads CSAGPLSKETQYF. In DNA, the CDR3 is TGCAGTGCGGGGCCCCTATCCAAAGAGACCCAGTACTTC.

This clonotype was seen many times. The chain links TRBV2 to TRBJ1-5; D remains ambiguous. V lost 8 bases and J lost 3, with 8 bases in between. The CDR3 has 12 residues. Germline assignment: CDR1 SNHLY and CDR2 FYNNEI. CDR3 DNA: TGTGCCAGCTCTGGGAACAATCAGCCCCAGCATTTT. This translates into CASSGNNQPQHF.

This clonotype has a count of ten or more. The chain has TRBV6-2 or TRBV6-3 and TRBJ2-1; tentatively, D is TRBD1 or TRBD2 (6 bases each). V lost 2 bases and J lost 2, with 7 bases in between. The CDR3 runs to 14 residues. Germline loops: CDR1 MNHEY, CDR2 SVGEGT. For the CDR3, the DNA is TGTGCCAGCAGTTACAGGGGGGCCTACAATGAGCAGTTCTTC. It specifies CASSYRGAYNEQFF.

The chain is built from TRBV7-2 and TRBJ2-5; 14 bases line up with TRBD2. CDR1 SGHTA and CDR2 FQGNSA come from the germline V gene. This CDR3 region has 17 residues. Unmatched junction bases numbered 11, after V lost 5 bases and J lost 6 bases. For the CDR3, the DNA is TGTGCCAGCAGCGACACCGGGACTAGCGGGAGTTTAAAGACCCAGTACTTC. Its protein is CASSDTGTSGSLKTQYF.

This clonotype was observed at least ten times. The CDR3 region has the DNA TGTGCCAGCAGTTCGAACACCGACAGGCCCCGGGCCTACGAGCAGTACTTC. Amino acid sequence: CASSSNTDRPRAYEQYF. V gene TRBV28 combines with J gene TRBJ2-7, with D perhaps TRBD1 (6 bases). Trimming stripped 4 bases from V and 2 bases from J, with 21 bases between. The CDR3 runs 17 residues. Germline CDR1 MDHEN, CDR2 SYDVKM. The full variable domain, in which reference TRBV28 and TRBJ2-7 provide the parts outside the CDR3, is DVKVTQSSRYLVKRTGEKVFLECVQDMDHENMFWYRQDPGLGLRLIYFSYDVKMKEKGDIPEGYSVSREKKERFSLILESASTNQTSMYLCASSSNTDRPRAYEQYFGPGTRLTVT.

The chain recombines TRBV24-1 with TRBJ2-2; 9 bases are shared with TRBD1. The CDR3 covers 17 residues. Germline lookup yields CDR1 KGHDR and CDR2 SFDVKD. V lost 3 bases and J lost 4; bases outside the gene matches: 8. This CDR3 is CATSDPYGTGSTGELFF. The CDR3 DNA follows: TGTGCCACCAGTGATCCCTACGGGACAGGGTCCACCGGGGAGCTGTTTTTT.

This clonotype has ten or more counts. V usage is TRBV3-1 and J usage is TRBJ2-1; D may correspond to TRBD1 or TRBD2 (6 bases each). In germline, CDR1 is LGHDT, CDR2 YNNKEL (reference sequence). The CDR3 runs 16 residues. V was cut by 2 bases and J by 8 bases, with 19 bases left in between. Written as DNA, the CDR3 is TGTGCCAGCAGCCAACATCAGGGGACTTATAGGGATGAGCAGTTCTTC. This translates into CASSQHQGTYRDEQFF.

In the case of this clonotype: Being one base from a much bigger clone, this may be a read error. This chain joins TRBV20-1 and TRBJ2-1; maybe TRBD1 (5 bases). This CDR3 has 13 amino acids. Germline CDR1 DFQATT, CDR2 SNEGSKA (reference sequence). Written as DNA, the CDR3 is TGCAGTGCTAGAGTGCCAGGGAACAATGAGCAGCTCTTC. It codes for CSARVPGNNEQLF.

This clonotype was seen many times. The chain couples TRBV3-1 to TRBJ1-2; the D gene is possibly TRBD1 (5 bases). Germline lookup yields CDR1 LGHDT and CDR2 YNNKEL (reference sequence). V was shortened by 1 base and J by 4 bases, with 13 bases between the two germline ends. The CDR3 has 15 residues. The CDR3 region has the DNA TGTGCCAGCAGCCAAGGGGGGGGGGTCAGCTATGGCTACACCTTC. Translation gives CASSQGGGVSYGYTF.

This sequence joins TRBV4-1 and TRBJ2-2; 7 bases are shared with TRBD1. The CDR3 is made up of 16 amino acids. Trimming at V came to 3 bases and at J to 4 bases, leaving 8 bases not matched to a gene. CDR1 MGHRA and CDR2 YSYEKL come from the germline V gene. The CDR3 sequence is CASSQAIGTATGELFF. In DNA, the CDR3 is TGCGCCAGCAGCCAGGCGATCGGGACAGCCACCGGGGAGCTGTTTTTT.

This clonotype has ten or more counts. The chain is built from TRBV20-1 and TRBJ1-2; D is ambiguous. Per germline, CDR1 DFQATT and CDR2 SNEGSKA (reference sequence). The V and J ends lost 3 bases and 4 bases respectively, with 12 bases between them. The CDR3 has 13 residues. CDR3 DNA sequence: TGCAGTGCTAGCGCCGGCCGGGCCTATGGCTACACCTTC. Amino acid sequence: CSASAGRAYGYTF.

The chain carries TRBV7-2 and TRBJ1-4; D uncertain. This CDR3 comprises 18 residues. The germline CDR1 and CDR2 sequences are SGHTA and FQGNSA. V was clipped by 2 bases and J by 0 bases, with 16 bases between them. The CDR3 DNA is TGTGCCAGCAGCTTAATTGTGGGGTCCTTTGCAACTAATGAAAAACTGTTTTTT. It codes for CASSLIVGSFATNEKLFF.

A word on this clonotype: A much larger clone is a single base away; this may be a read error. V is TRBV6-9 and J is TRBJ1-2; D is undetermined. Germline lookup yields CDR1 MNHGY and CDR2 SVAAGI. This CDR3 is built from 12 residues. For the CDR3, the DNA is TGTGTCAGCAGTTTGCGAGCCGGAGGCTACACCTTC. As protein: CVSSLRAGGYTF.

At least ten counts were recorded for this clonotype. V gene TRBV30 combines with J gene TRBJ2-3; 9 nucleotides match TRBD2. Germline loops: CDR1 GTSNPN, CDR2 SVGIG (reference sequence). The CDR3 is 14 residues long. J lost 3 bases, V lost 2 bases, and 3 bases had no gene match. In DNA form, the CDR3 reads TGTGCCTGGAGTCTTGGACTAGCGACAGATACGCAGTATTTT. Amino acid sequence: CAWSLGLATDTQYF.